This passage covers 27 T cell receptor beta chains from one sample sequenced in a study of T cells after yellow fever vaccination. TCRdb ran MiXCR on the 5' RACE reads and lists one entry per CDR3 protein. The sample consists of about 69,000 distinct CDR3 sequences, approximately 5.9% of them appearing once. Material: CD4+ T cells sorted from PBMCs, obtained around 16 days after the first yellow fever vaccination. The receptors come from a man between 18 and 35 years old who received the YFV17D yellow fever vaccine.

This clonotype appeared many times. The chain carries TRBV19 and TRBJ2-7; no clear D gene. The germline gives CDR1 LNHDA, CDR2 SQIVND (reference sequence). This CDR3 has 14 amino acids. The V end lost 4 bases, the J end lost 3 bases, and 13 bases lay between the germline ends. The CDR3 protein is CASSKGIFIYEQYF. The CDR3 DNA is TGTGCCAGTAGTAAAGGGATTTTTATCTACGAGCAGTACTTC.

Points on this clonotype: A single base separates this from a much larger clone, so it may be a read error. This chain uses TRBV18 with TRBJ2-5; D tentatively reads TRBD1 or TRBD2 (6 bases each). Per germline, CDR1 KGHSH and CDR2 LQKENI. The CDR3 has 16 residues. Trimming removed 3 bases from V and 1 base from J, with 15 bases in between. CDR3 sequence reads: CASSPVGGFSQETQYF. For the CDR3, the DNA is TGTGCCAGCTCACCCGTGGGGGGCTTCTCCCAAGAGACCCAGTACTTC.

This clonotype was recorded many times. The rearrangement links TRBV5-1 to TRBJ1-6; tentatively, D is TRBD1 (5 bases). The CDR3 covers 16 residues. Deletions cut 4 bases from V and 10 bases from J, with 21 bases between. Germline CDR1 and CDR2: SGHRS and YFSETQ. The CDR3 region is CASSLISGAEGSPLHF. CDR3 nucleotide sequence: TGCGCCAGCAGCCTCATCTCCGGGGCAGAGGGATCACCCCTCCACTTT.

This clonotype has ten or more counts. The chain links TRBV12-3 or TRBV12-4 to TRBJ1-2; TRBD1 is a possible D gene (5 bases). The CDR3 has 11 amino acids. Trimming left V 6 bases short and J 8 bases short, with 10 bases between. The chain's CDR3 is CASRSGLGYTF. The CDR3 region has the DNA TGTGCCAGCAGATCGGGGCTAGGCTACACCTTC.

This clonotype came up once. The chain links TRBV5-5 to TRBJ2-3; D not certain. CDR3 length equals 13 residues. V was pared by 3 bases and J by 3 bases, with 8 bases between. CDR1 and CDR2 (germline): SGHKS, YYEKEE (reference sequence). CDR3 DNA sequence: TGTGCCAGCAGCTCCCCGCGAACAGATACGCAGTATTTT. It codes for CASSSPRTDTQYF.

At least ten counts were recorded for this clonotype. The chain links TRBV5-1 to TRBJ2-1; TRBD2 is a possible D gene (7 bases). V lost 6 bases and J 10 bases, leaving 8 bases between the germline ends. The CDR3 has 10 amino acids. CDR1 is SGHRS, CDR2 YFSETQ, per germline. Written as DNA, the CDR3 is TGCGCCAGCAAGGGGGGGGAGCAGTTCTTC. This codes for CASKGGEQFF. The full variable domain, with the rest looked up from reference TRBV5-1 and TRBJ2-1, is KAGVTQTPRYLIKTRGQQVTLSCSPISGHRSVSWYQQTPGQGLQFLFEYFSETQRNKGNFPGRFSGRQFSNSRSEMNVSTLELGDSALYLCASKGGEQFFGPGTRLTVL.

This clonotype was recorded many times. The chain combines TRBV10-3 with TRBJ2-3, with D tentatively TRBD1 (6 bases). CDR3 length equals 17 residues. Germline V gene lookup returns CDR1 ENHRY and CDR2 SYGVKD. V was pared by 5 bases and J by 0 bases, with 18 bases between. CDR3 nucleotide sequence: TGTGCCATCAGTACTCTCGGGCAGGGGATAAGCACAGATACGCAGTATTTT. This sequence encodes CAISTLGQGISTDTQYF.

This clonotype has at least ten counts. This rearrangement joins TRBV20-1 to TRBJ2-3; D unresolved. Looked up from germline, CDR1 is DFQATT and CDR2 is SNEGSKA (reference sequence). This CDR3 is built from 13 residues. V gave up 3 bases and J gave up 5 bases, with 12 bases separating them. DNA for the CDR3: TGCAGTGCTAGTGAAATGCGCAAAGATACGCAGTATTTT. Protein: CSASEMRKDTQYF.

This clonotype was observed at least ten times. Relative to the germline gene, one junction end is altered; a read error may explain this. The gene calls are TRBV29-1 and TRBJ1-1; a possible D gene is TRBD1 (5 bases). Germline-derived CDR1 and CDR2 are SQVTM and ANQGSEA. This CDR3 region has 12 residues. CDR3 DNA sequence: TGCAGCGTTCAAGATGGGGGCACTGAAGCTTTCTTT. It is translated as CSVQDGGTEAFF.

This clonotype was counted ten times or more. This chain uses TRBV20-1 with TRBJ2-3; no definite D call. The V gene lost 3 bases and the J gene lost 4 bases, with 11 bases spanning the gap. CDR1 is DFQATT, CDR2 SNEGSKA, per germline (reference sequence). CDR3 length: 13 amino acids. In nucleotides, the CDR3 is TGCAGTGCTAGTATGTCCTATTCAGATACGCAGTATTTT. Its translation is CSASMSYSDTQYF.

This clonotype was found many times. V and J are TRBV3-1 and TRBJ1-2; the match to TRBD1 covers 9 bases. Germline V lookup: CDR1 LGHDT, CDR2 YNNKEL (reference sequence). V shed 6 bases, J shed 6 bases, and the junction held 8 bases outside the gene matches. The CDR3 runs to 14 residues. CDR3 sequence (DNA): TGTGCCAGCAGGGGACAGGGCCGAGGGGATGGCTACACCTTC. It yields the protein CASRGQGRGDGYTF.

This clonotype was detected many times. This sequence joins TRBV5-5 and TRBJ2-4; 7 bases agree with TRBD1. V was clipped by 2 bases and J by 0 bases; unmatched bases: 5. Germline CDR1 is SGHKS and CDR2 is YYEKEE (reference sequence). CDR3 length equals 16 residues. The DNA of the CDR3 is TGTGCCAGCAGCTTCAGGACAGGACTAGCCAAAAACATTCAGTACTTC. Protein: CASSFRTGLAKNIQYF. Based on the CDR3 plus reference TRBV5-5 and TRBJ2-4, the full variable domain is DAGVTQSPTHLIKTRGQQVTLRCSPISGHKSVSWYQQVLGQGPQFIFQYYEKEERGRGNFPDRFSARQFPNYSSELNVNALLLGDSALYLCASSFRTGLAKNIQYFGAGTRLSVL.

This clonotype was seen at least ten times. The chain employs TRBV7-9 and TRBJ2-1; TRBD2 matches 7 bases. The CDR3 contains 16 residues. CDR1 and CDR2 from the germline V gene are SEHNR and FQNEAQ (reference sequence). V shed 7 bases, J shed 0 bases, and the junction held 9 bases outside the gene matches. Here the CDR3 reads CASITQRGSSYNEQFF. As DNA, the CDR3 is TGTGCCAGCATCACACAGCGGGGAAGCTCCTACAATGAGCAGTTCTTC.

This clonotype was recorded a few times. The chain links TRBV11-2 to TRBJ2-7, with 13 bases matching TRBD2. V trimming: 4 bases; J trimming: 6 bases; junction bases outside the gene matches: 6. Germline values: CDR1 SGHAT, CDR2 FQNNGV. The CDR3 runs 15 residues. CDR3 DNA sequence: TGTGCCAGCAGCTCACCGAGACTAGCGGGGGGCGAGCAGTACGTC. Residues: CASSSPRLAGGEQYV.

This clonotype was counted many times. The rearrangement uses TRBV2 and TRBJ2-5, with 13 bases matching TRBD2. CDR1 is SNHLY and CDR2 is FYNNEI in the germline V gene. V was clipped by 7 bases and J by 5 bases; unmatched bases: 13. The CDR3 is made up of 17 amino acids. The DNA for the CDR3 is TGTGCCAGCACCAAGGGACTAGCGGGGAGCAATGAGGAGACCCAGTACTTC. Residues: CASTKGLAGSNEETQYF.

Only a few counts were recorded for this clonotype. The chain is built from TRBV4-2 and TRBJ2-7; D remains unclear. Germline V gives CDR1 LGHNA, CDR2 YNFKEQ. This CDR3 comprises 13 residues. V was clipped by 4 bases and J by 6 bases, with 13 bases between them. In DNA form, the CDR3 reads TGTGCCAGCAGCCCCGGGCTCCGCGGCGAGCAGTACGTC. Its protein is CASSPGLRGEQYV.

Many counts were recorded for this clonotype. The CDR3 coding sequence is TGTGCCAGCAGCTCCTCGGACAGGGTGAACACCGGGGAGCTGTTTTTT. The encoded protein is CASSSSDRVNTGELFF. The chain is built from TRBV7-3 and TRBJ2-2; TRBD1 agrees at 8 bases. This CDR3 spans 16 amino acids. Per the germline V gene, CDR1 is SGHTA and CDR2 is FQGTGA. The V segment lost 4 bases and the J segment 1 base; nucleotides outside the gene matches: 5.

Ten or more counts support this clonotype. The rearrangement joins TRBV11-2 to TRBJ2-5, with D perhaps matching TRBD1 or TRBD2 (6 bases each). Trimming stripped 6 bases from V and 2 bases from J, with 10 bases between. Per germline, CDR1 SGHAT and CDR2 FQNNGV. CDR3 length: 13 residues. DNA of the CDR3: TGTGCCAGCAGTACGGGGGCGCAAGAGACCCAGTACTTC. Translated, it gives CASSTGAQETQYF. The full variable domain, rest sourced from reference TRBV11-2 and TRBJ2-5, is EAGVAQSPRYKIIEKRQSVAFWCNPISGHATLYWYQQILGQGPKLLIQFQNNGVVDDSQLPKDRFSAERLKGVDSTLKIQPAKLEDSAVYLCASSTGAQETQYFGPGTRLLVL.

This clonotype appeared many times. This chain joins TRBV5-1 and TRBJ2-5; D tentatively fits TRBD1 or TRBD2 (5 bases each). Looked up from germline, CDR1 is SGHRS and CDR2 is YFSETQ. The length of the CDR3 is 14 residues. The V end lost 3 bases, the J end lost 5 bases, and 14 bases lay between the germline ends. This CDR3 is CASSSPGDAETQYF. DNA for the CDR3: TGCGCCAGCAGCTCCCCTGGGGACGCGGAGACCCAGTACTTC.

The sample holds many counts of this clonotype. The chain is built from TRBV18 and TRBJ1-2, with D possibly TRBD1 on 6 matching bases. V dropped 6 bases and J dropped 3 bases, with 14 bases sitting between them. Germline V gene sequence: CDR1 KGHSH, CDR2 LQKENI. The CDR3 has 14 residues. The CDR3 DNA sequence: TGTGCCAGCTCCCTCCGGACAGACTACTATGGCTACACCTTC. Amino acids: CASSLRTDYYGYTF.

This clonotype was seen many times. This chain joins TRBV20-1 and TRBJ2-3; either TRBD1 or TRBD2 may supply D (5 bases each). From germline, CDR1 is DFQATT and CDR2 SNEGSKA (reference sequence). This CDR3 spans 14 amino acids. V shed 4 bases and J shed 5 bases, with 16 bases lying between them. CDR3 sequence reads: CSATRDGLRDTQYF. The CDR3 nucleotides read TGCAGTGCTACCCGGGACGGGTTGCGAGATACGCAGTATTTT.

This clonotype was seen at least ten times. The rearrangement uses TRBV11-2 and TRBJ1-1; the D is unclear. Germline CDR1 reads SGHAT; CDR2 reads FQNNGV. The CDR3 is made up of 14 amino acids. Trimming removed 1 base from V and 4 bases from J, with 10 bases in between. CDR3 coding DNA: TGTGCCAGCAGCTTAGCCCCAACAGCCACTGAAGCTTTCTTT. Protein sequence: CASSLAPTATEAFF.

This clonotype was seen many times. V and J are TRBV5-1 and TRBJ2-7, with 8 positions matching TRBD2. The V and J ends lost 0 bases and 7 bases, in that order; junction bases with no gene match: 6. The CDR3 contains 14 residues. From germline, CDR1 is SGHRS and CDR2 YFSETQ. CDR3 sequence (DNA): TGCGCCAGCAGCTTGGGGGGGACTAGTCGGGAGCAGTACTTC. The encoded protein is CASSLGGTSREQYF.

This clonotype was observed a few times. The rearrangement joins TRBV18 to TRBJ2-7; weak D call: TRBD1 (6 bases). CDR1 and CDR2 from the germline V gene are KGHSH and LQKENI. The CDR3 consists of 14 residues. Trimming cost V 3 bases and J 0 bases, with 9 bases left between them. The DNA for the CDR3 is TGTGCCAGCTCACCGGGACAAACCTCCTACGAGCAGTACTTC. Translating gives CASSPGQTSYEQYF.

The sample holds many counts of this clonotype. V gene TRBV5-1 combines with J gene TRBJ2-2, with 9 bases matching TRBD1. V lost 4 bases to trimming and J lost 7 bases; unmatched junction nucleotides: 8. The CDR3 covers 15 residues. Germline CDR1 and CDR2: SGHRS and YFSETQ. The CDR3 region is CASSPGTGSIGELFF. In DNA form, the CDR3 reads TGCGCCAGCAGCCCCGGGACAGGGTCCATCGGGGAGCTGTTTTTT.

This clonotype was found many times. This chain links TRBV9 with TRBJ2-5; no firm D call. Between the trimmed V and J ends, which lost 3 bases and 4 bases, there was a span of 13 bases. This CDR3 is built from 14 residues. Germline V lookup: CDR1 SGDLS, CDR2 YYNGEE. CDR3 DNA sequence: TGTGCCAGCAGCGCCAGAGCATCATTAGAGACCCAGTACTTC. Protein sequence: CASSARASLETQYF.

Many counts were recorded for this clonotype. The V call is TRBV5-1, the J call TRBJ1-1, with a weak D call TRBD1 (6 bases). The CDR3 length is 13 residues. The V and J ends lost 3 bases and 3 bases respectively, with 9 bases between them. Germline CDR1 and CDR2: SGHRS and YFSETQ. In DNA form, the CDR3 reads TGCGCCAGCAGCTCGAACAGGGACACTGAAGCTTTCTTT. Residues: CASSSNRDTEAFF.